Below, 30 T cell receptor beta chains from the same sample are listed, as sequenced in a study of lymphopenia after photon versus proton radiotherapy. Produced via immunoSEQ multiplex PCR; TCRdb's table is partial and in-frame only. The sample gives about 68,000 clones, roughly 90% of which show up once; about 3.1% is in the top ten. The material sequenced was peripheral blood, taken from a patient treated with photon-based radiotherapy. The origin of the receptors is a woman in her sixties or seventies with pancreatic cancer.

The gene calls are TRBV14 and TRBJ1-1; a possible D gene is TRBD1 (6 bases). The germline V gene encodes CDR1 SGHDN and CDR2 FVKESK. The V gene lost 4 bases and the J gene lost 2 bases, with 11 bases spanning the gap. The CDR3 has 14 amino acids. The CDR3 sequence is CASSPTGINTEAFF. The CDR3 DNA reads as TGTGCCAGCAGCCCCACAGGGATCAACACTGAAGCTTTCTTT.

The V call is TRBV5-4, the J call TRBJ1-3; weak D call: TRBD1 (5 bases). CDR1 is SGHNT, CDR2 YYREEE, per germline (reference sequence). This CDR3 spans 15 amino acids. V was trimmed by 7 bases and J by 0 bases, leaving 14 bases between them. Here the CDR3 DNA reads TGTGCCAGCGGCCGGGACGGCTACTCTGGAAACACCATATATTTT. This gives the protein CASGRDGYSGNTIYF. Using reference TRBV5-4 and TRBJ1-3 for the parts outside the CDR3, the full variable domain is ETGVTQSPTHLIKTRGQQVTLRCSSQSGHNTVSWYQQALGQGPQFIFQYYREEENGRGNFPPRFSGLQFPNYSSELNVNALELDDSALYLCASGRDGYSGNTIYFGEGSWLTVV.

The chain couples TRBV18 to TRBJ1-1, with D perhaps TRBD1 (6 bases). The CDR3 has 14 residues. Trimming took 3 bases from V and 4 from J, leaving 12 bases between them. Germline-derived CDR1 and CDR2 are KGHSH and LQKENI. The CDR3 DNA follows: TGTGCCAGCTCACCCGGACCGGGGGCCACTGAAGCTTTCTTT. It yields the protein CASSPGPGATEAFF.

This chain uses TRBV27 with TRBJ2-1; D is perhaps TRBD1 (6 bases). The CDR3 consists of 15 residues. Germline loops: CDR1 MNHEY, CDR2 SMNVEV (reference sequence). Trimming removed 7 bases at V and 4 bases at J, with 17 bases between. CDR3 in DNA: TGTGCCAGCACGCAACAGGGTAGGGGTTACAATGAGCAGTTCTTC. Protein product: CASTQQGRGYNEQFF.

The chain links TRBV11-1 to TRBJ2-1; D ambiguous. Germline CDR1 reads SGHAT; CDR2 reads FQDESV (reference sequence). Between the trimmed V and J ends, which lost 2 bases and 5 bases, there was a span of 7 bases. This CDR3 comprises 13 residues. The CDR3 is CASSLSADNEQFF. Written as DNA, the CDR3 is TGTGCCAGCAGCTTATCGGCCGACAATGAGCAGTTCTTC. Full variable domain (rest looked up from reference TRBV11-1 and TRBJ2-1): EAEVAQSPRYKITEKSQAVAFWCDPISGHATLYWYRQILGQGPELLVQFQDESVVDDSQLPKDRFSAERLKGVDSTLKIQPAELGDSAMYLCASSLSADNEQFFGPGTRLTVL.

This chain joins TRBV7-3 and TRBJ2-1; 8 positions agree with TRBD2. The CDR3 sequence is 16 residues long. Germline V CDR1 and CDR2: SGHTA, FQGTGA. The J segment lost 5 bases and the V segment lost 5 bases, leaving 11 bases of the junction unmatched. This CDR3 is CASSRFTSGRHNEQFF. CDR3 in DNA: TGTGCCAGCAGCCGATTTACTAGCGGCCGTCACAATGAGCAGTTCTTC. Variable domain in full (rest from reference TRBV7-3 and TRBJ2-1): GAGVSQTPSNKVTEKGKYVELRCDPISGHTALYWYRQSLGQGPEFLIYFQGTGAADDSGLPNDRFFAVRPEGSVSTLKIQRTERGDSAVYLCASSRFTSGRHNEQFFGPGTRLTVL.

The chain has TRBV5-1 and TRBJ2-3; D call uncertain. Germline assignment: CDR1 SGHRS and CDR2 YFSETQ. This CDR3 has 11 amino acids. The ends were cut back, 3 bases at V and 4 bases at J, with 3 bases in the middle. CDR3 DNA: TGCGCCAGCAGCTCCGCAGATACGCAGTATTTT. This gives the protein CASSSADTQYF.

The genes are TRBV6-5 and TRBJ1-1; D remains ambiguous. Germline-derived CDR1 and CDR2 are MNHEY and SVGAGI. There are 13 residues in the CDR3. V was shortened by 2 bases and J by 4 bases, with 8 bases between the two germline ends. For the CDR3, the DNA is TGTGCCAGCAGTTACGACCCCTCCACTGAAGCTTTCTTT. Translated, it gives CASSYDPSTEAFF.

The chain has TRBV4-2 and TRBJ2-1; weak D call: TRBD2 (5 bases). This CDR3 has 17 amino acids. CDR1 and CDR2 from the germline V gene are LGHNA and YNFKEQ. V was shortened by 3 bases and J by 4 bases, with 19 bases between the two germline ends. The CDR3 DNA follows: TGTGCCAGCAGCCACCTAGGTCGCGGGTCGGATTACAATGAGCAGTTCTTC. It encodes CASSHLGRGSDYNEQFF.

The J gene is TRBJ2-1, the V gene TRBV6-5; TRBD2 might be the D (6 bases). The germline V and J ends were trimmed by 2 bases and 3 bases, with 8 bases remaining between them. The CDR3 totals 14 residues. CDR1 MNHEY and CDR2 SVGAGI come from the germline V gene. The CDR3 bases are TGTGCCAGCAGTTACAGTAGCGGCTACAATGAGCAGTTCTTC. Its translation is CASSYSSGYNEQFF.

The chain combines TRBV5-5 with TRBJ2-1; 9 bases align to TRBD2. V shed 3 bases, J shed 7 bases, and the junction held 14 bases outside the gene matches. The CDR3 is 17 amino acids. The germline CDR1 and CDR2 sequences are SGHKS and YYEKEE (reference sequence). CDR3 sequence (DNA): TGTGCCAGCAGCTCCCGGTTTGTAGCGGGAGTCGGGAATGAGCAGTTCTTC. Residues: CASSSRFVAGVGNEQFF.

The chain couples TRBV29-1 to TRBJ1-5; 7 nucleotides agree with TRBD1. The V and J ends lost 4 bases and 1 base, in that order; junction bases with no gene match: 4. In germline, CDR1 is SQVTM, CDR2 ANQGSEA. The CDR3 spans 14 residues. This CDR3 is CSVAPGGSNQPQHF. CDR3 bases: TGCAGCGTTGCACCAGGGGGGAGCAATCAGCCCCAGCATTTT.

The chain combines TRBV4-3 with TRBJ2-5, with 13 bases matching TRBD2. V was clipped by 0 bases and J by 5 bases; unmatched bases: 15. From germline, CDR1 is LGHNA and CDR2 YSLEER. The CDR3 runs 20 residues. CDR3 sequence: CASSQDNWGTSGRATETQYF. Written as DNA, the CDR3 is TGCGCCAGCAGCCAAGATAATTGGGGAACTAGCGGGAGGGCAACGGAGACCCAGTACTTC.

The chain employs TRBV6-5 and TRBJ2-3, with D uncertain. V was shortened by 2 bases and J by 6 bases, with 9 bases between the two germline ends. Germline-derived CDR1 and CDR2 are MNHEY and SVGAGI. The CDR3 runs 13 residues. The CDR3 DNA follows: TGTGCCAGCAGTTACAACCCCGCCGATACGCAGTATTTT. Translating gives CASSYNPADTQYF.

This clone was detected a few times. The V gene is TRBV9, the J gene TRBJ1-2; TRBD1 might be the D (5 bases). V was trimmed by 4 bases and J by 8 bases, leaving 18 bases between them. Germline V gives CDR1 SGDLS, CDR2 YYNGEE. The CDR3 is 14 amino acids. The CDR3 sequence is CASSSPARVGGYTF. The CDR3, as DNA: TGTGCCAGCAGCTCACCGGCCAGGGTGGGGGGCTACACCTTC.

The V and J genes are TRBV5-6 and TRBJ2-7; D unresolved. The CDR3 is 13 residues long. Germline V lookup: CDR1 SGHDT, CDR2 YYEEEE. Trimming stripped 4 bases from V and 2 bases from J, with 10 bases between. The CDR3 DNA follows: TGTGCCAGCAGCCCTTGGGCAGCCTACGAGCAGTACTTC. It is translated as CASSPWAAYEQYF.

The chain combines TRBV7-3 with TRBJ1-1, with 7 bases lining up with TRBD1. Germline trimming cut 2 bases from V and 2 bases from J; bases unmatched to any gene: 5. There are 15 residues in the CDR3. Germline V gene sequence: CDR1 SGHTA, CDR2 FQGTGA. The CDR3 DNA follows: TGTGCCAGCAGCTTACTATGGGACAGAAACACTGAAGCTTTCTTT. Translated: CASSLLWDRNTEAFF.

CDR3: CASSPPGRGVQETQYF. The CDR3 coding sequence is TGTGCCAGCAGCCCACCGGGGCGGGGGGTTCAAGAGACCCAGTACTTC. V and J are TRBV28 and TRBJ2-5; 8 bases agree with TRBD2. The J segment lost 2 bases and the V segment lost 6 bases, leaving 11 bases of the junction unmatched. This CDR3 spans 16 amino acids. Germline V gives CDR1 MDHEN, CDR2 SYDVKM.

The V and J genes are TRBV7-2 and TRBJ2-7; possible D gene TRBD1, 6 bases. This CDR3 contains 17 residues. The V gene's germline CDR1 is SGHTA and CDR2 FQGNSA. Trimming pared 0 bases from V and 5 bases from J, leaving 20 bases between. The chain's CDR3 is CASSLARDNSYIHEQYF. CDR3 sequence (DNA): TGTGCCAGCAGCTTAGCACGGGACAACTCCTATATCCACGAGCAGTACTTC.

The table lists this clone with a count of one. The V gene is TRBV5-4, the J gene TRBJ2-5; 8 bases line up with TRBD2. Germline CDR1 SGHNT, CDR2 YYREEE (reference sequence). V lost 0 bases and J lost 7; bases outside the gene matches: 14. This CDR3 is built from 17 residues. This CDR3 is CASSLDLAGPAKGTQYF. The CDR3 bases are TGTGCCAGCAGCTTGGATCTAGCGGGCCCCGCCAAGGGGACCCAGTACTTC.

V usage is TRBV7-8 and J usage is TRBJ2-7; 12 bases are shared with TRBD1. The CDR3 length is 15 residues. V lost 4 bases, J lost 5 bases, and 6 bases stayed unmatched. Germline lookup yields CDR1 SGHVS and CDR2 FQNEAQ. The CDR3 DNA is TGTGCCAGCAGCTCCCTTGGGACAGGGGGCCACGAGCAGTACTTC. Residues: CASSSLGTGGHEQYF.

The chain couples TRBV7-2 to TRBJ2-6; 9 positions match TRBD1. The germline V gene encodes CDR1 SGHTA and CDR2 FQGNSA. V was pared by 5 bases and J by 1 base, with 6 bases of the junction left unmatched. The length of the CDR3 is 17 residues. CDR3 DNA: TGTGCCAGCAGCCCAGGGACAGGGCGTTCTGGGGCCAACGTCCTGACTTTC. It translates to CASSPGTGRSGANVLTF.

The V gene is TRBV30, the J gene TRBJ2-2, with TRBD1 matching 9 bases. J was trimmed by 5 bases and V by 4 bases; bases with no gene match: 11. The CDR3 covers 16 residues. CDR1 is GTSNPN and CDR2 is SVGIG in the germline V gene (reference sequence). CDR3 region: CAWTNRGLRGTGELFF. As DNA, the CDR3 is TGTGCCTGGACCAACAGGGGGCTTAGGGGAACCGGGGAGCTGTTTTTT.

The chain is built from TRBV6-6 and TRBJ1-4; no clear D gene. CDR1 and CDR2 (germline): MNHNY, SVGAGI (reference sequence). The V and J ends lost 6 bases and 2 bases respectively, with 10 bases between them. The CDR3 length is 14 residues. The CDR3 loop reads CASSLPGTNEKLFF. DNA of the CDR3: TGTGCCAGCAGCCTTCCCGGGACTAATGAAAAACTGTTTTTT.

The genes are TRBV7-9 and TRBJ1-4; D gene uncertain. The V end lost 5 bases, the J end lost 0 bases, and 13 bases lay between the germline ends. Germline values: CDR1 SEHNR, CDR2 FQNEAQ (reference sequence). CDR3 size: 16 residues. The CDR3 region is CASSAGPRSTNEKLFF. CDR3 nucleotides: TGTGCCAGCAGCGCGGGTCCCCGATCAACTAATGAAAAACTGTTTTTT.

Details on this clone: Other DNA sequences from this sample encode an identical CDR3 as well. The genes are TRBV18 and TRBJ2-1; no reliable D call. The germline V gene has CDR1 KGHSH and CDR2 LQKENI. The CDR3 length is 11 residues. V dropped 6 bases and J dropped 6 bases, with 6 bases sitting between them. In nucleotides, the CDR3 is TGTGCCAGCTCTCCTTCCAATGAGCAGTTCTTC. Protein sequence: CASSPSNEQFF.

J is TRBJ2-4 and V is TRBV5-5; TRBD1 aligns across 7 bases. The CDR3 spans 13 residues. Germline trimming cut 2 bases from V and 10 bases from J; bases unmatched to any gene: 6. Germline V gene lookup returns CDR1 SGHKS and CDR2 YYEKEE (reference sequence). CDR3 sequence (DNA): TGTGCCAGCAGCTTTACAGGGGACGGAATTCAGTACTTC. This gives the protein CASSFTGDGIQYF.

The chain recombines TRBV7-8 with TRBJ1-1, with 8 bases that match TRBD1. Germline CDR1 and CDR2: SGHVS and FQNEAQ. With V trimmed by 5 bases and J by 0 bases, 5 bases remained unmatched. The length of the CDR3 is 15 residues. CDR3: CASSPRTGMNTEAFF. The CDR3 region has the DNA TGTGCCAGCAGCCCCCGGACAGGGATGAACACTGAAGCTTTCTTT.

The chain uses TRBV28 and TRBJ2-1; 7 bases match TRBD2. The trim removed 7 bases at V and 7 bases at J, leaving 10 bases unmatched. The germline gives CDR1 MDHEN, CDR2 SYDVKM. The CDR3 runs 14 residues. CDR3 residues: CASKSGTTSNEQFF. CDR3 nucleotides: TGTGCCAGCAAAAGTGGGACTACCTCGAATGAGCAGTTCTTC.

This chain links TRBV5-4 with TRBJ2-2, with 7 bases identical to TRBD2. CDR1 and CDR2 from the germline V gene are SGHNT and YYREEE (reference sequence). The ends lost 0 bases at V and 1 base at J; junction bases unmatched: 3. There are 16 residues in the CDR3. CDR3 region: CASSLVAGVNTGELFF. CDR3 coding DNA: TGTGCCAGCAGCTTGGTGGCGGGGGTGAACACCGGGGAGCTGTTTTTT. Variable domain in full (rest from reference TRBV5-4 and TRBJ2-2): ETGVTQSPTHLIKTRGQQVTLRCSSQSGHNTVSWYQQALGQGPQFIFQYYREEENGRGNFPPRFSGLQFPNYSSELNVNALELDDSALYLCASSLVAGVNTGELFFGEGSRLTVL.